This entry concerns a single T cell receptor (beta chain). This clonotype was observed at least ten times. Its specific antigen is unknown. There are no base qualities to consult, and no much larger clone falls within one base. The sample belongs to a study of low-dose radiotherapy and immunotherapy resistance in tumors (dated by TCRdb to the early 2020s). For the study in its entirety: In Cohort 1, each fraction delivered 0.5 Gy every 2 weeks, and the prescribed total PTV dose was 6.5 Gy. Eight patients were included in the translational analysis, namely three from the first dose cohort plus the first five from the second dose cohort. In Cohort 2, 1 Gy per fraction was delivered every two weeks, for a total of 13 Gy over 26 weeks. First-strand cDNA was synthesized using Superscript III and a set of TRAV- and TRBV-specific primers, so that both TCRalpha and TCRbeta chains were covered. Cyclophosphamide 200 mg/m2 was given intravenously every two weeks, one day before each radiation and immunotherapy administration. No randomization into treatment groups was done for the people taking part in the trial. Patients were given nivolumab as a 240 mg flat dose every two weeks and ipilimumab at 1 mg/kg every six weeks, with both drugs delivered intravenously. Patients took aspirin 300 mg orally once daily for four cycles, starting on cycle 1 day 1.

V drops 0 bases and J drops 8 bases, leaving 6 bases in between. The CDR3 goes from the cysteine to the phenylalanine over 12 residues. Here the CDR3 DNA is all that survives: 36 bases in frame from base 1. For CDR1 and CDR2, the germline V gene lists SGHRS and YFSETQ. In the paper's terms, the time point label means: after trial treatment. The label giving this sample's treatment or condition can be read as: LDRT plus nivolumab, ipilimumab, low-dose cyclophosphamide and aspirin (RACIN trial). Donors were enrolled in RACIN, a single-arm phase I dose-escalation trial combining nivolumab, ipilimumab, aspirin, low-dose cyclophosphamide and low-dose radiotherapy. Eligible patients had advanced, TIL-negative solid tumors. Instrument used: Illumina HiSeq 2500. TCRs were amplified for about 19 PCR cycles with Phusion, using a constant-region primer paired with the adapter attached to the V primers. The isolated mRNA was amplified using the MessageAmp II aRNA Amplification Kit, with in vitro transcription performed for about 15 hours at 37 degrees C. The Dynabeads mRNA DIRECT Purification Kit was used to isolate the mRNA for TCR sequencing. Indexed Illumina adapters were added in a second roughly 23-cycle Phusion PCR, and the resulting products were purified with AMPure XP beads. The authors' pipeline ran thus. Using custom Perl scripts, TCR sequences that encoded the same protein were pooled, out-of-frame sequences were dropped, and the abundance of each clonotype was calculated. TCR sequences supported by only a single read were excluded from analysis. Shannon entropy, Gini index, clonality, richness, and the frequency of TCRs shared between repertoires were included as repertoire metrics. The raw public data were reprocessed by TCRdb itself: fastp quality trimming at Q25, MiXCR clonotype calling, in-frame beta chains only. Rows matching on CDR3 protein sequence are summarized as one entry with the most common DNA and genes. Clone size and V and J calls follow TCRdb, not the original study. The sample includes some 53,000 distinct CDR3 sequences, with approximately 31% observed a single time. The ten largest clonotypes hold 8% to 10% of the sample.

The chain links TRBV5-1 with TRBJ2-1; the D gene assignment is ambiguous. Sequencing used PBMCs, obtained after low-dose radiotherapy plus immunotherapy. The receptor's source is a male donor with rectosigmoid adenocarcinoma. Here is the DNA: TGCGCCAGCAGCTTGGACAGTTATGAGCAGTTCTTC. Translated, it gives CASSLDSYEQFF.